Sequencing of this T cell receptor beta chain was carried out in a study of blood T cell repertoires in COVID-19. This clone was picked up a small number of times. Using immunoSEQ multiplex PCR, the repertoire was profiled, and TCRdb retains in-frame clones only, with some absent. The table has roughly 9,200 clones, about 81% seen once; the top ten hold about a quarter. The material sequenced was peripheral blood. The origin of this receptor is a man aged 55 to 69 with active COVID-19.

The CDR3, as DNA: TGTGCCAGCAGAAGGGGACAGAATGACGGGGAGCTGTTTTTT. This codes for CASRRGQNDGELFF. The chain links TRBV27 to TRBJ2-2; 7 bases agree with TRBD1. Trimming removed 6 bases from V and 7 bases from J; junction bases left unmatched: 8. CDR3 size: 14 residues. Germline CDR1 is MNHEY and CDR2 is SMNVEV (reference sequence).